The 29 T cell receptor beta chains reported below all come from one sample, sequenced in a study of Ad26.COV2.S vaccination and SARS-CoV-2 variants. Repertoires were generated with immunoSEQ multiplex PCR, while TCRdb's copy carries only in-frame clones and drops some. The profile shows around 300,000 clones, approximately 86% of them singletons. Treatment denoted: some 19 received Ad26.COV2.S at low or high dose, single or two shots; five or six received placebo; per-sample allocation not given. Following the first vaccine or placebo injection, samples were taken on day 63. The sample was peripheral blood, taken in a trial of Ad26.COV2.S vaccine versus placebo. These receptors were obtained from a person between 18 and 65 years old who received the Ad26.COV2.S COVID-19 vaccine or a placebo.

In the case of this clone: A read error may account for a junction end that differs from germline. This chain links TRBV7-2 with TRBJ1-6; D unclear. The V gene's germline CDR1 is SGHTA and CDR2 FQGNSA. CDR3 length: 14 residues. CDR3 nucleotides: TGTGCCAGCAGCTTAGCCCTCGGACTTCAACCCTTCCACTTT. Amino acids: CASSLALGLQPFHF.

This sequence joins TRBV5-1 and TRBJ1-3, with 7 bases aligning to TRBD1. CDR1 and CDR2 (germline): SGHRS, YFSETQ. The CDR3 loop spans 15 amino acids. V trimming: 4 bases; J trimming: 4 bases; junction bases outside the gene matches: 8. CDR3 nucleotide sequence: TGCGCCAGCAGCCCTTTGACAGGGTTGGGAAACACCATATATTTT. Protein sequence: CASSPLTGLGNTIYF.

The CDR3 DNA follows: TGTGCCAGCAGCGTAGTAACTAGCGGTGAGACCCAGTACTTC. Amino acid sequence: CASSVVTSGETQYF. V usage is TRBV7-8 and J usage is TRBJ2-5; 8 nucleotides align to TRBD2. With V trimmed by 5 bases and J by 5 bases, 7 bases remained unmatched. The CDR3 runs 14 residues. Germline V CDR1 and CDR2: SGHVS, FQNEAQ.

For the CDR3, the DNA is TGTGCCAGCAGCAGTGGACAGGGGGAGACCCAGTACTTC. The encoded protein is CASSSGQGETQYF. The chain recombines TRBV5-8 with TRBJ2-5; 9 nucleotides align to TRBD1. Germline trimming cut 4 bases from V and 5 bases from J; bases unmatched to any gene: 3. This CDR3 spans 13 amino acids. Germline CDR1 is SGHTS and CDR2 is YDEGEE. The full variable domain, in which reference TRBV5-8 and TRBJ2-5 provide the parts outside the CDR3, is EAGVTQSPTHLIKTRGQQATLRCSPISGHTSVYWYQQALGLGLQFLLWYDEGEERNRGNFPPRFSGRQFPNYSSELNVNALELEDSALYLCASSSGQGETQYFGPGTRLLVL.

The genes are TRBV11-2 and TRBJ2-7; D might be TRBD1 or TRBD2, each matching 5 bases. CDR3 size: 13 residues. Trimming took off 1 base at V and 6 bases at J, with 10 bases between the two ends. In germline, CDR1 is SGHAT, CDR2 FQNNGV. Here the CDR3 reads CASSLGSGSEQYF. The CDR3 bases are TGTGCCAGCAGCTTAGGTTCAGGGAGCGAGCAGTACTTC.

The CDR3 reads CASSPRQGTGTDTQYF. For the CDR3, the DNA is TGCGCCAGCAGCCCCCGACAGGGTACCGGGACGGATACGCAGTATTTT. The chain uses TRBV5-1 and TRBJ2-3; TRBD1 agrees at 7 bases. Germline CDR1 and CDR2: SGHRS and YFSETQ. The V gene end was trimmed by 4 bases and the J gene end by 6 bases; junction bases not matched to a gene: 14. This CDR3 spans 16 amino acids.

The CDR3, as DNA: TGTGCCAGCAGCTTAGTACAGGGGGCTGGGGCCAACGTCCTGACTTTC. This codes for CASSLVQGAGANVLTF. The genes are TRBV7-9 and TRBJ2-6, with TRBD1 matching 8 bases. Looked up from germline, CDR1 is SEHNR and CDR2 is FQNEAQ (reference sequence). This CDR3 has 16 residues. Germline trimming cut 1 base from V and 2 bases from J; bases unmatched to any gene: 1. Supplemented by reference TRBV7-9 and TRBJ2-6, the full variable domain reads DTGVSQNPRHKITKRGQNVTFRCDPISEHNRLYWYRQTLGQGPEFLTYFQNEAQLEKSRLLSDRFSAERPKGSFSTLEIQRTEQGDSAMYLCASSLVQGAGANVLTFGAGSRLTVL.

This clone was seen just once. The chain recombines TRBV7-9 with TRBJ1-1, with D possibly being TRBD1 (6 bases). CDR1 is SEHNR and CDR2 is FQNEAQ in the germline V gene (reference sequence). The CDR3 consists of 15 residues. V shed 3 bases and J shed 4 bases, with 15 bases lying between them. The CDR3 spells CASSLARGGGTEAFF. CDR3 nucleotide sequence: TGTGCCAGCAGCTTGGCGAGGGGGGGCGGCACTGAAGCTTTCTTT.

The rearrangement uses TRBV10-1 and TRBJ2-7, with D unresolved. The CDR3 totals 10 residues. Germline V lookup: CDR1 WNHNN, CDR2 SYGVQD (reference sequence). The V end lost 6 bases, the J end lost 4 bases, and 4 bases lay between the germline ends. Here the CDR3 DNA reads TGCGCCAGCAGCCATTACGAGCAGTACTTC. This gives the protein CASSHYEQYF.

CDR3 DNA: TGTGCCAGCAGCGTAGGGCGACTAGCGGGTAACAATGAGCAGTTCTTC. It yields the protein CASSVGRLAGNNEQFF. V usage is TRBV9 and J usage is TRBJ2-1, with 10 nucleotides matching TRBD2. CDR3 length: 16 amino acids. J lost 5 bases, V lost 0 bases, and 5 bases had no gene match. The germline V gene encodes CDR1 SGDLS and CDR2 YYNGEE.

This chain links TRBV19 with TRBJ1-2; D remains unclear. CDR3 length equals 15 residues. V was clipped by 1 base and J by 4 bases, with 13 bases between them. The germline gives CDR1 LNHDA, CDR2 SQIVND (reference sequence). CDR3 amino acids: CASSIALGEGYGYTF. The CDR3, as DNA: TGTGCCAGTAGTATAGCCCTGGGAGAGGGCTATGGCTACACCTTC.

The CDR3 sequence: CASSYLGQNQPQHF. CDR3 sequence (DNA): TGTGCCAGCAGTTACTTGGGACAGAATCAGCCCCAGCATTTT. This chain links TRBV6-2 or TRBV6-3 with TRBJ1-5; 7 bases are shared with TRBD1. Unmatched junction bases numbered 1, after V lost 1 base and J lost 4 bases. The germline V gene has CDR1 MNHEY and CDR2 SVGEGT. This CDR3 region has 14 residues.

The CDR3 nucleotides are TGTGCCAGTAGTAACACAGGGTCTTTCACTGGGGCCAACGTCCTGACTTTC. It specifies CASSNTGSFTGANVLTF. The chain recombines TRBV19 with TRBJ2-6, with TRBD1 as a possible D gene (6 bases). This CDR3 has 17 amino acids. Between the trimmed V and J ends, which lost 4 bases and 2 bases, there was a span of 15 bases. Germline assignment: CDR1 LNHDA and CDR2 SQIVND (reference sequence).

The V call is TRBV10-2, the J call TRBJ2-1, with unresolved D. Germline loops: CDR1 WSHSY, CDR2 SAAADI. This CDR3 has 14 residues. The V gene lost 4 bases and the J gene lost 0 bases, with 7 bases spanning the gap. CDR3 coding DNA: TGCGCCAGCAGTGGCCCGCACTCCTACAATGAGCAGTTCTTC. This translates into CASSGPHSYNEQFF.

The chain links TRBV19 to TRBJ2-7, with TRBD2 matching 14 bases. This CDR3 is 18 amino acids long. The germline V gene has CDR1 LNHDA and CDR2 SQIVND (reference sequence). V gave up 3 bases and J gave up 3 bases; unmatched junction bases: 10. CDR3 sequence (DNA): TGTGCCAGTAGTATCGGACTAGCGGGAGGCCAGGGTTACTACGAGCAGTACTTC. This sequence encodes CASSIGLAGGQGYYEQYF. The complete variable domain, with remaining parts taken from reference TRBV19 and TRBJ2-7, reads DGGITQSPKYLFRKEGQNVTLSCEQNLNHDAMYWYRQDPGQGLRLIYYSQIVNDFQKGDIAEGYSVSREKKESFPLTVTSAQKNPTAFYLCASSIGLAGGQGYYEQYFGPGTRLTVT.

The rearrangement joins TRBV5-6 to TRBJ2-7; no clear D. The length of the CDR3 is 11 residues. Per the germline V gene, CDR1 is SGHDT and CDR2 is YYEEEE. Between the trimmed V and J ends, which lost 7 bases and 3 bases, there was a span of 8 bases. The CDR3 DNA sequence: TGTGCCAGCTCCGGTCTCTACGAGCAGTACTTC. It yields the protein CASSGLYEQYF. Using reference TRBV5-6 and TRBJ2-7 for the parts outside the CDR3, the full variable domain is DAGVTQSPTHLIKTRGQQVTLRCSPKSGHDTVSWYQQALGQGPQFIFQYYEEEERQRGNFPDRFSGHQFPNYSSELNVNALLLGDSALYLCASSGLYEQYFGPGTRLTVT.

CDR3 sequence: CASSTGQRTGYTF. In nucleotides, the CDR3 is TGTGCCAGCAGCACAGGACAGAGGACTGGCTACACCTTC. This chain connects TRBV7-2 to TRBJ1-2; D might be TRBD1 (6 bases). The V end lost 5 bases, the J end lost 7 bases, and 14 bases lay between the germline ends. The CDR3 runs to 13 residues. Per germline, CDR1 SGHTA and CDR2 FQGNSA.

J is TRBJ2-3 and V is TRBV5-1; no definite D call. Per the germline V gene, CDR1 is SGHRS and CDR2 is YFSETQ. Between the trimmed V and J ends, which lost 2 bases and 4 bases, there was a span of 11 bases. This CDR3 is 14 amino acids long. The CDR3 loop reads CASSFGSTADTQYF. For the CDR3, the DNA is TGCGCCAGCAGCTTCGGTAGCACGGCAGATACGCAGTATTTT.

The J gene is TRBJ1-6, the V gene TRBV11-3, with 8 bases aligning to TRBD1. The CDR3 contains 15 residues. CDR1 is SGHNT, CDR2 YENEEA, per germline. Trimming removed 3 bases from V and 7 bases from J; junction bases left unmatched: 5. The DNA for the CDR3 is TGTGCCAGCAGCTTCCAGGACAGGGACAATTCACCCCTCCACTTT. This translates into CASSFQDRDNSPLHF. Complete variable domain (other parts from reference TRBV11-3 and TRBJ1-6): EAGVVQSPRYKIIEKKQPVAFWCNPISGHNTLYWYLQNLGQGPELLIRYENEEAVDDSQLPKDRFSAERLKGVDSTLKIQPAELGDSAVYLCASSFQDRDNSPLHFGNGTRLTVT.

The V gene is TRBV5-1, the J gene TRBJ2-1; TRBD2 aligns across 7 bases. The CDR3 has 15 amino acids. From germline, CDR1 is SGHRS and CDR2 YFSETQ. The junction had 15 bases not matched to a gene; V was cut back by 4 bases and J by 11 bases. The CDR3 reads CASSPSSSGPTQQFF. The CDR3 DNA sequence: TGCGCCAGCAGCCCCTCGAGTAGCGGGCCCACTCAGCAGTTCTTC. The full variable domain, its missing parts supplied by reference TRBV5-1 and TRBJ2-1, is KAGVTQTPRYLIKTRGQQVTLSCSPISGHRSVSWYQQTPGQGLQFLFEYFSETQRNKGNFPGRFSGRQFSNSRSEMNVSTLELGDSALYLCASSPSSSGPTQQFFGPGTRLTVL.

The J gene is TRBJ2-3, the V gene TRBV11-2; 8 bases agree with TRBD1. Germline V lookup: CDR1 SGHAT, CDR2 FQNNGV. This CDR3 is 16 amino acids long. The V segment lost 5 bases and the J segment 6 bases; nucleotides outside the gene matches: 13. The CDR3, as DNA: TGTGCCAGCAGCCCGCAGACAGGGGCCCAGTACGATACGCAGTATTTT. The encoded protein is CASSPQTGAQYDTQYF.

The V call is TRBV5-8, the J call TRBJ2-3, with 8 bases lining up with TRBD2. The CDR3 extends over 15 amino acids. Germline-derived CDR1 and CDR2 are SGHTS and YDEGEE. Trimming at V came to 1 base and at J to 1 base, leaving 2 bases not matched to a gene. CDR3 loop: CASSLQGLGTDTQYF. For the CDR3, the DNA is TGTGCCAGCAGCTTGCAGGGACTAGGCACAGATACGCAGTATTTT.

The rearrangement uses TRBV27 and TRBJ2-5; TRBD1 aligns across 9 bases. J gave up 7 bases and V 6 bases, and 6 bases lay outside the gene matches. Germline-derived CDR1 and CDR2 are MNHEY and SMNVEV (reference sequence). The CDR3 has 13 amino acids. DNA of the CDR3: TGTGCCAGCAGGAGCATGGGACAGGGGACCCAGTACTTC. It yields the protein CASRSMGQGTQYF.

V and J are TRBV18 and TRBJ1-1; D not resolved. Germline values: CDR1 KGHSH, CDR2 LQKENI. The CDR3 extends over 15 amino acids. V was pared by 2 bases and J by 1 base, with 11 bases between. This CDR3 is CASSPERQPNTEAFF. In DNA form, the CDR3 reads TGTGCCAGCTCACCAGAAAGGCAGCCGAACACTGAAGCTTTCTTT.

For this clone: The junction does not match germline at one end; this may be a read error. The chain has TRBV7-2 and TRBJ2-7; 11 positions match TRBD2. The CDR3 loop spans 13 amino acids. CDR1 and CDR2 (germline): SGHTA, FQGNSA. The CDR3 nucleotides read TGTGCCAGCAGCTCTCTCACTAGCGGGGGTACTTTCTTC. It encodes CASSSLTSGGTFF.

V and J are TRBV12-3 or TRBV12-4 and TRBJ2-3, with D unresolved. CDR3 length equals 11 residues. Trimming shortened V by 3 bases and J by 5 bases, and 3 bases separated the two germline ends. The CDR3: CASSFRDTQYF. The DNA for the CDR3 is TGTGCCAGCAGTTTCCGAGATACGCAGTATTTT.

CDR3 nucleotide sequence: TGTGCCAGCAGTTACTCGACCAGGACGCAAGAGACCCAGTACTTC. Its translation: CASSYSTRTQETQYF. This chain connects TRBV6-5 to TRBJ2-5; no definite D call. V shed 0 bases and J shed 2 bases, with 10 bases lying between them. Germline V lookup: CDR1 MNHEY, CDR2 SVGAGI. The CDR3 length is 15 residues.

In its sample, this clone was seen a few times. The rearrangement links TRBV6-6 to TRBJ1-3; the D is unclear. Trimming left V 8 bases short and J 0 bases short, with 8 bases between. The CDR3 runs 13 residues. Germline CDR1 reads MNHNY; CDR2 reads SVGAGI (reference sequence). CDR3 region: CASRPGSGNTIYF. The CDR3 bases are TGTGCCAGCCGGCCGGGCTCTGGAAACACCATATATTTT.

The chain has TRBV6-5 and TRBJ2-7, with D perhaps TRBD1 (5 bases). The CDR3 covers 13 residues. From germline, CDR1 is MNHEY and CDR2 SVGAGI. V was shortened by 2 bases and J by 3 bases, with 8 bases between the two germline ends. CDR3 protein: CASSYGAVYEQYF. CDR3 in DNA: TGTGCCAGCAGTTACGGGGCAGTCTACGAGCAGTACTTC.